The clone carrying this T cell receptor beta chain came up a few times. Its antigen is currently unknown. This record comes from a study of cytomegalovirus exposure and HLA in healthy donors. Findings and caveats of the study: Presence/absence analyses assumed roughly uniform sequencing depth across donors.

The CDR3 consists of 14 residues. CDR1 and CDR2 (germline): SGHNT, YYREEE (reference sequence). With 3 bases removed from V and 8 bases from J, the gap between germline ends came to 16 bases. In the PCR, 60 Vbeta and 13 Jbeta primers were used. Assay: immunoSEQ multiplex PCR; the TCRdb copy retains only in-frame clones and omits some. The repertoire holds approximately 160,000 clones, with 75% to 85% as singletons. The specimen was PBMCs. This rearrangement joins TRBV5-4 to TRBJ2-3, with no clear D. The TCR was taken from a woman in her 30s in good health and CMV-seropositive. The CDR3 sequence: CASSSSLLFSTQYF. CDR3 DNA sequence: TGTGCCAGCAGCTCCTCCCTTTTGTTTAGTACGCAGTATTTT.